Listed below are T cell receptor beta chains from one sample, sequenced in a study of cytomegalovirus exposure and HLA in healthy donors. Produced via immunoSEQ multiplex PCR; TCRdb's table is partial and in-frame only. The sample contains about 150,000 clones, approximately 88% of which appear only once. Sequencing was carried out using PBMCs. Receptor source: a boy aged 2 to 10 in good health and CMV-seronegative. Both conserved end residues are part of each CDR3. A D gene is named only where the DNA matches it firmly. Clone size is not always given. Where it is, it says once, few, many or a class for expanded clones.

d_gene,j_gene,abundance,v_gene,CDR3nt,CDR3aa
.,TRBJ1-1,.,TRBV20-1,TGCAGTGCCCGGAACCGGGATGAAGCTTTCTTT,CSARNRDEAFF
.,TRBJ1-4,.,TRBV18,TGTGCCAGTCGAGGAGGGACTAATGAAAAACTGTTTTTT,CASRGGTNEKLFF
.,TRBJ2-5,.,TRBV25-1,TGTGCCAGCACCGGGATAAAGGGATTAGGAGAGACCCAGTACTTC,CASTGIKGLGETQYF
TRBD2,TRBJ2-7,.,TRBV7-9,TGTGCCAGCAGCTTTGGAGGACTAGCGGGAGCCGAGCAGTACTTC,CASSFGGLAGAEQYF
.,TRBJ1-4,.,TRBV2,TGTGCCAGCAGTGGCCCGAAATGGACAGCGGCCTCAAGGTCTAATGAAAAACTGTTTTTT,CASSGPKWTAASRSNEKLFF
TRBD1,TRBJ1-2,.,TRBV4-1,TGCGCCAGCAGTCCAGGGGGCGGGAACTATGGCTACACCTTC,CASSPGGGNYGYTF
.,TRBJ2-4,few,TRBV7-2,TGTGCCAGCAGCCGCGGATCCAAAAACATTCAGTACTTC,CASSRGSKNIQYF
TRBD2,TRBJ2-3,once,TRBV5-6,TGTGCCAGCAGCTCCGGACTAGCGGAGGGGTGGGATACGCAGTATTTT,CASSSGLAEGWDTQYF
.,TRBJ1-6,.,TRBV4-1,TGCGCCAGCAGCCCTCGAGTACAGTCGGGGTCCTCCTATAATTCACCCCTCCACTTT,CASSPRVQSGSSYNSPLHF
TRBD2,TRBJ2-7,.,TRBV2,TGTGCCAGCAGGGGGGGGACTAGCGGGGAGAGGAACGAGCAGTACTTC,CASRGGTSGERNEQYF
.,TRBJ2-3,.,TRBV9,TGTGCCAGCAGCGTAGCGGTGGGAGGCGCAGATACGCAGTATTTT,CASSVAVGGADTQYF
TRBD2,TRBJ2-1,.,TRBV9,TGTGCCAGCAGCGAGACCGGGACTAGAGGCTACAATGAGCAGTTCTTC,CASSETGTRGYNEQFF
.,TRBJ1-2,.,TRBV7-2,TGTGCCAGCAGCTCAGTTAGGGGGGGCCCTCAAGGCTACACCTTC,CASSSVRGGPQGYTF